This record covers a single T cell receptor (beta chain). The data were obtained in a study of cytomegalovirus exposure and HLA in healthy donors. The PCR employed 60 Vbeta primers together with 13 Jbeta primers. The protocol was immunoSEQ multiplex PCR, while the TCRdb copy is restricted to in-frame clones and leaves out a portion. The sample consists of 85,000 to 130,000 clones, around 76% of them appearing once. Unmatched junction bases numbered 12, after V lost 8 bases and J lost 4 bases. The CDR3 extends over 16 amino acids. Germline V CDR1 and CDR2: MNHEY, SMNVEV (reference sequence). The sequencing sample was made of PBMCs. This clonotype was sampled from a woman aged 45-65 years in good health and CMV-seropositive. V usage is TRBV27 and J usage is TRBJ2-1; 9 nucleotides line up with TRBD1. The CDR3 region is CASAFTTGGKYNEQFF. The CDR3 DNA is TGTGCCAGCGCTTTTACCACAGGGGGCAAATACAATGAGCAGTTCTTC.